This T cell receptor (beta chain) was captured in a study of cytomegalovirus exposure and HLA in healthy donors. The CDR3 has 15 residues. V lost 6 bases to trimming and J lost 6 bases; unmatched junction nucleotides: 13. CDR1 SGHTS and CDR2 YDEGEE come from the germline V gene. Primers included in the PCR were 60 Vbeta and 13 Jbeta primers. Using immunoSEQ multiplex PCR, the repertoire was profiled, and TCRdb retains in-frame clones only, with some absent. The table shows roughly 150,000 clones, with roughly three quarters occurring only once. The V and J genes are TRBV5-8 and TRBJ1-1; TRBD1 aligns across 8 bases. Sequenced: PBMCs. The source is a man in his late teens or twenties in good health and CMV-seropositive. The CDR3 DNA reads as TGTGCCAGCACTGACAGGGGCAGGGAGAATCCTGAAGCTTTCTTT. Protein: CASTDRGRENPEAFF.